A single sample gave rise to the 31 T cell receptor beta chains below, sequenced in a study of identical twins. TCRdb reprocessed the 5' RACE reads with MiXCR, giving one entry per CDR3 protein. The data show about 890,000 distinct CDR3 sequences, with approximately 13% seen just once and around 1.6% held by the top ten. The same specimen was also included in a second study, on yellow fever vaccine responses in identical twins.

The specimen sequenced was PBMCs. The receptors here all came from a woman under 30 in good health.

This clonotype occurred many times. The CDR3 nucleotides are TGTGCCAGCAGTTCCCTGGACAGGGGCGGGGAGCAGTTCTTC. The encoded protein is CASSSLDRGGEQFF. The chain links TRBV12-3 or TRBV12-4 to TRBJ2-1; TRBD1 matches 9 bases. CDR3 length: 14 residues. V shed 4 bases, J shed 10 bases, and the junction held 8 bases outside the gene matches.

The chain is built from TRBV29-1 and TRBJ1-2; unclear D gene. The CDR3 loop spans 9 amino acids. V shed 7 bases and J shed 3 bases, with 3 bases lying between them. Germline values: CDR1 SQVTM, CDR2 ANQGSEA. The CDR3 region is CSDDYGYTF. The CDR3, as DNA: TGCAGCGATGACTATGGCTACACCTTC.

The chain is built from TRBV10-3 and TRBJ2-3; 7 bases line up with TRBD1. The CDR3 runs to 14 residues. J was trimmed by 5 bases and V by 5 bases; bases with no gene match: 7. Per germline, CDR1 ENHRY and CDR2 SYGVKD. The CDR3 sequence is CAISNQNRGDTQYF. The CDR3 DNA sequence: TGTGCCATCAGTAACCAAAACAGGGGAGATACGCAGTATTTT.

This clonotype has more than one count but fewer than ten. In DNA, the CDR3 is TGTGCCAGCAGCTTGGTATTTCCGGGACAAGGACCCTACGAGCAGTACGTC. Its translation: CASSLVFPGQGPYEQYV. This chain uses TRBV5-5 with TRBJ2-7; possible D gene TRBD1, 6 bases. Germline CDR1 and CDR2: SGHKS and YYEKEE (reference sequence). Trimming stripped 0 bases from V and 2 bases from J, with 18 bases between. The CDR3 has 17 amino acids.

The chain links TRBV28 to TRBJ1-2; weak D call: TRBD1 (5 bases). CDR3 length equals 15 residues. V gave up 3 bases and J gave up 1 base, with 12 bases separating them. Per the germline V gene, CDR1 is MDHEN and CDR2 is SYDVKM. The CDR3 loop reads CASSLGRALNYGYTF. The CDR3 coding sequence is TGTGCCAGCAGTTTGGGCAGGGCGCTTAACTATGGCTACACCTTC.

This clonotype was seen a handful of times. J is TRBJ2-2 and V is TRBV25-1; 7 nucleotides line up with TRBD2. This CDR3 region has 16 residues. The junction had 8 bases not matched to a gene; V was cut back by 1 base and J by 6 bases. Germline lookup yields CDR1 MGHDK and CDR2 SYGVNS. The CDR3 nucleotides are TGTGCCAGCAGTGAATTCGAGCGGGATGGGGCCGGGGAGCTGTTTTTT. It encodes CASSEFERDGAGELFF. The full variable domain, completed using reference TRBV25-1 and TRBJ2-2, is EADIYQTPRYLVIGTGKKITLECSQTMGHDKMYWYQQDPGMELHLIHYSYGVNSTEKGDLSSESTVSRIRTEHFPLTLESARPSHTSQYLCASSEFERDGAGELFFGEGSRLTVL.

The table lists this clonotype with a few counts. The chain uses TRBV7-9 and TRBJ2-1, with TRBD2 identical over 8 bases. Germline CDR1 is SEHNR and CDR2 is FQNEAQ (reference sequence). The CDR3 is 15 amino acids. V lost 1 base to trimming and J lost 7 bases; unmatched junction nucleotides: 6. CDR3: CASSLVAGFVNEQFF. CDR3 bases: TGTGCCAGCAGCTTAGTAGCGGGGTTTGTAAATGAGCAGTTCTTC.

The CDR3 reads CASSDTTGWYGYTF. The CDR3 DNA reads as TGTGCCAGCAGTGACACGACAGGGTGGTATGGCTACACCTTC. The rearrangement links TRBV2 to TRBJ1-2; 7 positions agree with TRBD1. Germline V CDR1 and CDR2: SNHLY, FYNNEI. The ends lost 3 bases at V and 5 bases at J; junction bases unmatched: 6. The CDR3 length is 14 residues.

The V call is TRBV5-1, the J call TRBJ2-3; 8 bases agree with TRBD2. V lost 0 bases, J lost 0 bases, and 3 bases stayed unmatched. This CDR3 is 16 amino acids long. The germline CDR1 and CDR2 sequences are SGHRS and YFSETQ. The CDR3, as DNA: TGCGCCAGCAGCTTGGGGGCTAGCGGGAGCACAGATACGCAGTATTTT. Its translation: CASSLGASGSTDTQYF.

The chain uses TRBV4-1 and TRBJ2-5, with TRBD2 matching over 10 bases. The CDR3 has 16 amino acids. CDR1 MGHRA and CDR2 YSYEKL come from the germline V gene. V gave up 2 bases and J gave up 5 bases; unmatched junction bases: 8. The CDR3 reads CASSQPPGLASETQYF. The CDR3, as DNA: TGCGCCAGCAGCCAACCCCCGGGACTAGCGTCGGAGACCCAGTACTTC.

This chain joins TRBV10-3 and TRBJ1-5, with D perhaps TRBD1 (6 bases). V was trimmed by 3 bases and J by 4 bases, leaving 16 bases between them. The germline gives CDR1 ENHRY, CDR2 SYGVKD. This CDR3 has 16 amino acids. The CDR3 nucleotides are TGTGCCATCAGTGATTACAGGGAGGGTATGAATCAGCCCCAGCATTTT. It encodes CAISDYREGMNQPQHF.

For the CDR3, the DNA is TGTGCCAGTAGTATAAGAGAGGGTTTCGGCTCCTATAATTCACCCCTCCACTTT. It translates to CASSIREGFGSYNSPLHF. The genes are TRBV19 and TRBJ1-6; D is unresolved. From germline, CDR1 is LNHDA and CDR2 SQIVND (reference sequence). The V end was cut by 2 bases, the J end by 0 bases, with 14 bases between. The length of the CDR3 is 18 residues.

The sample holds a few counts of this clonotype. The chain recombines TRBV20-1 with TRBJ2-3; no clear D gene. The V and J ends lost 6 bases and 0 bases respectively, with 13 bases between them. There are 14 residues in the CDR3. The V gene's germline CDR1 is DFQATT and CDR2 SNEGSKA (reference sequence). This CDR3 is CSAWAEPSTDTQYF. The CDR3 coding sequence is TGCAGTGCCTGGGCGGAACCTAGCACAGATACGCAGTATTTT.

This clonotype has just a few counts. This chain uses TRBV6-1 with TRBJ1-5; D unresolved. Germline CDR1 is MNHNS and CDR2 is SASEGT. V gave up 6 bases and J gave up 1 base, with 10 bases separating them. CDR3 length: 14 amino acids. This chain's CDR3 is CASSKAASNQPQHF. CDR3 coding DNA: TGTGCCAGCAGCAAAGCAGCGAGCAATCAGCCCCAGCATTTT.

This sequence joins TRBV6-5 and TRBJ2-5; 8 bases are a match to TRBD1. Germline loops: CDR1 MNHEY, CDR2 SVGAGI. This CDR3 comprises 16 residues. After removal of 0 bases from V and 5 bases from J, the junction contained 8 bases not matched to a gene. The CDR3 DNA reads as TGTGCCAGCAGTTACTCTGCCGGACAGGGCGGGGAGACCCAGTACTTC. This sequence encodes CASSYSAGQGGETQYF.

The V gene is TRBV5-1, the J gene TRBJ2-1, with 11 bases that match TRBD2. V was pared by 3 bases and J by 4 bases, with 12 bases of the junction left unmatched. CDR1 SGHRS and CDR2 YFSETQ come from the germline V gene. The CDR3 has 18 residues. CDR3 protein: CASSYGLAGGGLYNEQFF. The CDR3 bases are TGCGCCAGCAGCTACGGACTAGCGGGTGGGGGGTTATACAATGAGCAGTTCTTC. The complete variable domain, with remaining parts taken from reference TRBV5-1 and TRBJ2-1, reads KAGVTQTPRYLIKTRGQQVTLSCSPISGHRSVSWYQQTPGQGLQFLFEYFSETQRNKGNFPGRFSGRQFSNSRSEMNVSTLELGDSALYLCASSYGLAGGGLYNEQFFGPGTRLTVL.

The genes are TRBV13 and TRBJ2-1, with D perhaps TRBD2 (6 bases). The CDR3 is 16 amino acids. V was pared by 1 base and J by 2 bases, with 12 bases between. Germline-derived CDR1 and CDR2 are PRHDT and FYEKMQ (reference sequence). This chain's CDR3 is CASSLVSGGTYNEQFF. In DNA form, the CDR3 reads TGTGCCAGCAGCTTAGTTTCCGGGGGTACCTACAATGAGCAGTTCTTC.

This clonotype has a handful of counts. V usage is TRBV12-3 or TRBV12-4 and J usage is TRBJ2-3; either TRBD1 or TRBD2 may fit D (6 bases each). This CDR3 is built from 12 residues. V was shortened by 3 bases and J by 10 bases, with 11 bases between the two germline ends. For the CDR3, the DNA is TGTGCCAGCAGTTTTGGGGGGCTCGCGCAGTATTTT. This codes for CASSFGGLAQYF.

There are a few counts of this clonotype. The chain recombines TRBV4-1 with TRBJ2-3, with D unclear. CDR1 and CDR2 (germline): MGHRA, YSYEKL. This CDR3 has 13 amino acids. V was trimmed by 5 bases and J by 2 bases, leaving 8 bases between them. The CDR3 DNA reads TGCGCCAGCAGCTCCAGCCCCACAGATACGCAGTATTTT. The encoded protein is CASSSSPTDTQYF.

V and J are TRBV12-3 or TRBV12-4 and TRBJ2-2; TRBD2 agrees at 13 bases. V dropped 7 bases and J dropped 7; count of bases not matched to a gene: 9. The CDR3 spans 16 residues. The CDR3 reads CASNEGLAGINGELFF. In DNA form, the CDR3 reads TGTGCCAGCAACGAGGGACTAGCGGGAATTAACGGGGAGCTGTTTTTT.

The V gene is TRBV20-1, the J gene TRBJ2-2; D perhaps matches TRBD1 (6 bases). Germline CDR1 and CDR2: DFQATT and SNEGSKA (reference sequence). The CDR3 spans 15 residues. Trimming cost V 2 bases and J 2 bases, with 12 bases left between them. CDR3 protein: CSARTGTRNTGELFF. The CDR3 DNA is TGCAGTGCTAGAACCGGGACACGCAACACCGGGGAGCTGTTTTTT.

The chain carries TRBV20-1 and TRBJ2-3; no reliable D call. The CDR3 extends over 12 amino acids. Germline V gives CDR1 DFQATT, CDR2 SNEGSKA (reference sequence). The V and J ends lost 3 bases and 6 bases respectively, with 10 bases between them. CDR3 residues: CSARRLFDTQYF. The CDR3 DNA is TGCAGTGCTAGGAGGCTCTTTGATACGCAGTATTTT.

This clonotype has at least ten counts. This chain uses TRBV4-1 with TRBJ1-5, with 8 bases matching TRBD1. The V and J ends lost 0 bases and 3 bases, in that order; junction bases with no gene match: 1. The CDR3 extends over 15 amino acids. Looked up from germline, CDR1 is MGHRA and CDR2 is YSYEKL. The CDR3 loop reads CASSQEDRDNQPQHF. In nucleotides, the CDR3 is TGCGCCAGCAGCCAAGAGGACAGGGACAATCAGCCCCAGCATTTT.

The rearrangement joins TRBV11-2 to TRBJ2-7; D uncertain. The V end was cut by 6 bases, the J end by 0 bases, with 9 bases between. CDR3 length: 13 amino acids. Looked up from germline, CDR1 is SGHAT and CDR2 is FQNNGV. The CDR3 DNA is TGTGCCAGCAGGCCTACTTACTCCTACGAGCAGTACTTC. Amino acid sequence: CASRPTYSYEQYF.

This clonotype was seen at least ten times. The V call is TRBV12-3 or TRBV12-4, the J call TRBJ2-7; 9 nucleotides agree with TRBD1. J lost 3 bases, V lost 4 bases, and 4 bases had no gene match. There are 14 residues in the CDR3. CDR3 DNA sequence: TGTGCCAGCAGTTGGGGGACAGGGAGCTACGAGCAGTACTTC. Translating gives CASSWGTGSYEQYF.

CDR3 in DNA: TGTGCCAGCAGCCAAACAGACAGGGTTGGCTACACCTTC. As protein: CASSQTDRVGYTF. The rearrangement joins TRBV3-1 to TRBJ1-2; 7 nucleotides agree with TRBD1. Per the germline V gene, CDR1 is LGHDT and CDR2 is YNNKEL (reference sequence). Trimming at V came to 2 bases and at J to 7 bases, leaving 4 bases not matched to a gene. The CDR3 length is 13 residues.

This clonotype was observed a few times. This rearrangement joins TRBV7-2 to TRBJ2-7; a weak D match, TRBD1 (10 bases). Germline V lookup: CDR1 SGHTA, CDR2 FQGNSA. Trimming pared 5 bases from V and 8 bases from J, leaving 22 bases between. The CDR3 has 15 amino acids. CDR3: CASSPDRGTSPKQYF. The CDR3 bases are TGTGCCAGCAGCCCGGACAGGGGGACTAGCCCCAAGCAGTACTTC.

CDR3 in DNA: TGCAGTGCCCCCGCCCCACTAGCGGTCCAAGAGACCCAGTACTTC. Translating it yields CSAPAPLAVQETQYF. The V call is TRBV20-1, the J call TRBJ2-5, with 8 bases identical to TRBD2. V shed 6 bases and J 1 base; nucleotides not matched to a gene: 10. CDR3 length: 15 amino acids. The germline V gene encodes CDR1 DFQATT and CDR2 SNEGSKA (reference sequence).

The table lists this clonotype with a few counts. The chain links TRBV14 to TRBJ1-2; D might be TRBD1 (5 bases). Germline lookup yields CDR1 SGHDN and CDR2 FVKESK. This CDR3 is 15 amino acids long. V lost 1 base, J lost 3 bases, and 12 bases lay in between. CDR3 DNA: TGTGCCAGCAGCCAAGTTCGGGGGGTAGACTATGGCTACACCTTC. It specifies CASSQVRGVDYGYTF.

V gene TRBV18 combines with J gene TRBJ2-5; the match to TRBD2 covers 7 bases. Germline assignment: CDR1 KGHSH and CDR2 LQKENI. The length of the CDR3 is 17 residues. Germline trimming cut 1 base from V and 0 bases from J; bases unmatched to any gene: 8. The CDR3 DNA follows: TGTGCCAGCTCACCACTTCCAAAAGCGGGGTACCAAGAGACCCAGTACTTC. This codes for CASSPLPKAGYQETQYF. The variable domain in full, with the rest retrieved from reference TRBV18 and TRBJ2-5, is NAGVMQNPRHLVRRRGQEARLRCSPMKGHSHVYWYRQLPEEGLKFMVYLQKENIIDESGMPKERFSAEFPKEGPSILRIQQVVRGDSAAYFCASSPLPKAGYQETQYFGPGTRLLVL.

The chain joins TRBV10-3 to TRBJ1-2; D is unclear. CDR3 length: 14 amino acids. Trimming took off 6 bases at V and 8 bases at J, with 19 bases between the two ends. Per the germline V gene, CDR1 is ENHRY and CDR2 is SYGVKD. This chain's CDR3 is CAIRAFLAEGGYTF. For the CDR3, the DNA is TGTGCCATCAGGGCCTTCCTGGCCGAGGGAGGCTACACCTTC.